Shown below are 29 T cell receptor beta chains from a single sample sequenced in a study of CD8+ T cells in alopecia areata. Treatment in this sample: oral pan-JAK inhibitor, 5-10 mg twice daily. The authors extracted RNA and reverse transcribed it into cDNA as the sequencing template. This table comes from immunoSEQ multiplex PCR, and its TCRdb copy is limited to in-frame clones, with some not included. The sample includes around 70,000 clones, 25% to 30% of them seen just once. Sample: CD8+ T cells sorted from blood, taken at week 4, from a patient treated with tofacitinib. The source is a human donor with alopecia areata.

The CDR3 region is CASGLLRTGWYEQYF. CDR3 nucleotides: TGTGCTAGTGGTTTGCTTAGGACAGGGTGGTACGAGCAGTACTTC. This chain uses TRBV12-5 with TRBJ2-7, with 8 bases that match TRBD1. In germline, CDR1 is LGHNT, CDR2 FRNRAP. The CDR3 runs to 15 residues. V gave up 2 bases and J gave up 4 bases; unmatched junction bases: 7.

The chain couples TRBV19 to TRBJ2-1, with D uncertain. The CDR3 is 16 residues long. Germline V gene sequence: CDR1 LNHDA, CDR2 SQIVND (reference sequence). Trimming removed 1 base at V and 6 bases at J, with 16 bases between. This chain's CDR3 is CASSIAGLMAANEQFF. The CDR3 nucleotides are TGTGCCAGTAGTATAGCCGGTCTTATGGCCGCCAATGAGCAGTTCTTC.

This clone appeared a few times. This chain links TRBV14 with TRBJ2-7; a weak D match, TRBD1 (5 bases). In germline, CDR1 is SGHDN, CDR2 FVKESK. The V and J ends lost 1 base and 0 bases respectively, with 10 bases between them. The CDR3 spans 15 residues. The CDR3 DNA reads as TGTGCCAGCAGCCAAGTGAGCAGGGCCTCCTACGAGCAGTACTTC. Its translation: CASSQVSRASYEQYF.

This clone was observed a handful of times. The chain carries TRBV6-1 and TRBJ2-5; 9 nucleotides line up with TRBD2. CDR1 is MNHNS and CDR2 is SASEGT in the germline V gene. This CDR3 has 15 residues. Trimming took 5 bases from V and 7 from J; bases not matched to a gene: 11. This CDR3 reads CASSRLAGEYATQYF. The CDR3 DNA is TGTGCCAGCAGTAGATTAGCGGGAGAGTACGCGACCCAGTACTTC.

The V gene is TRBV5-1, the J gene TRBJ2-1; D perhaps matches TRBD1 (5 bases). CDR1 is SGHRS and CDR2 is YFSETQ in the germline V gene. V dropped 0 bases and J dropped 5 bases, with 6 bases sitting between them. The CDR3 has 13 residues. CDR3 in amino acids: CASSLAGNNEQFF. The CDR3 nucleotides are TGCGCCAGCAGCTTGGCAGGGAACAATGAGCAGTTCTTC.

The V gene is TRBV19, the J gene TRBJ1-1; D unresolved. There are 13 residues in the CDR3. Trimming shortened V by 5 bases and J by 0 bases, and 7 bases separated the two germline ends. CDR1 and CDR2 (germline): LNHDA, SQIVND (reference sequence). CDR3 residues: CASSASVNTEAFF. CDR3 in DNA: TGTGCCAGTAGTGCCTCGGTGAACACTGAAGCTTTCTTT.

The chain has TRBV29-1 and TRBJ1-1; D unclear. CDR1 is SQVTM, CDR2 ANQGSEA, per germline. This CDR3 contains 12 residues. Between the trimmed V and J ends, which lost 6 bases and 0 bases, there was a span of 8 bases. CDR3 sequence (DNA): TGCAGCGTATTACAGCTGAACACTGAAGCTTTCTTT. Its protein product is CSVLQLNTEAFF.

CDR3 loop: CAWVTGVRTEAFF. Here the CDR3 DNA reads TGTGCCTGGGTAACGGGGGTCCGGACTGAAGCTTTCTTT. The V and J genes are TRBV30 and TRBJ1-1; D might be TRBD1 (5 bases). The CDR3 contains 13 residues. Between the trimmed V and J ends, which lost 5 bases and 5 bases, there was a span of 15 bases. Germline V lookup: CDR1 GTSNPN, CDR2 SVGIG (reference sequence).

Comments on this clone: One junction end disagrees with the germline gene, perhaps due to a read error. The rearrangement joins TRBV2 to TRBJ2-7, with 15 bases identical to TRBD2. Germline V CDR1 and CDR2: SNHLY, FYNNEI. The length of the CDR3 is 15 residues. The CDR3 region has the DNA TGTGCCAGCAGGGAAGGGACTAGCGGGAGGTACGAGCAGTACTTC. Protein: CASREGTSGRYEQYF.

This clone was picked up a small number of times. V usage is TRBV2 and J usage is TRBJ2-3, with TRBD2 identical over 9 bases. Trimming took 6 bases from V and 2 from J; bases not matched to a gene: 6. Germline assignment: CDR1 SNHLY and CDR2 FYNNEI. The length of the CDR3 is 15 residues. The CDR3 spells CASRASGRITDTQYF. CDR3 coding DNA: TGTGCCAGCAGAGCCAGCGGGAGGATCACAGATACGCAGTATTTT.

In its sample, this clone was seen a few times. The rearrangement links TRBV6-4 to TRBJ2-1; D ambiguous. Trimming cost V 2 bases and J 0 bases, with 11 bases left between them. Germline V gene lookup returns CDR1 MRHNA and CDR2 SNTAGT. The CDR3 sequence is 16 residues long. The CDR3 reads CASSDAGGSSYNEQFF. The CDR3 DNA sequence: TGTGCCAGCAGTGACGCCGGCGGAAGCTCCTACAATGAGCAGTTCTTC.

This rearrangement joins TRBV7-9 to TRBJ2-7; D perhaps matches TRBD2 (6 bases). CDR1 is SEHNR and CDR2 is FQNEAQ in the germline V gene (reference sequence). This CDR3 is built from 13 residues. V was shortened by 4 bases and J by 0 bases, with 7 bases between the two germline ends. CDR3 amino acids: CASSSTSSYEQYF. CDR3 in DNA: TGTGCCAGCAGCTCGACTAGCTCCTACGAGCAGTACTTC. Variable domain in full (rest from reference TRBV7-9 and TRBJ2-7): DTGVSQNPRHKITKRGQNVTFRCDPISEHNRLYWYRQTLGQGPEFLTYFQNEAQLEKSRLLSDRFSAERPKGSFSTLEIQRTEQGDSAMYLCASSSTSSYEQYFGPGTRLTVT.

This chain connects TRBV29-1 to TRBJ2-5, with TRBD1 matching over 7 bases. J lost 1 base, V lost 4 bases, and 9 bases had no gene match. This CDR3 is built from 15 residues. Germline V CDR1 and CDR2: SQVTM, ANQGSEA. The chain's CDR3 is CSVVGPGQPQETQYF. In DNA form, the CDR3 reads TGCAGCGTTGTGGGGCCGGGACAGCCCCAAGAGACCCAGTACTTC. Based on the CDR3 plus reference TRBV29-1 and TRBJ2-5, the full variable domain is SAVISQKPSRDICQRGTSLTIQCQVDSQVTMMFWYRQQPGQSLTLIATANQGSEATYESGFVIDKFPISRPNLTFSTLTVSNMSPEDSSIYLCSVVGPGQPQETQYFGPGTRLLVL.

This clone has more than one count but fewer than ten. This chain links TRBV6-5 with TRBJ1-1; D gene uncertain. Trimming took 0 bases from V and 6 from J, leaving 14 bases between them. This CDR3 spans 15 amino acids. Germline CDR1 and CDR2: MNHEY and SVGAGI. For the CDR3, the DNA is TGTGCCAGCAGTTACTCGATTTCCCGTGAACCTGAAGCTTTCTTT. This gives the protein CASSYSISREPEAFF.

This sequence joins TRBV29-1 and TRBJ2-1, with 16 bases identical to TRBD2. The CDR3 loop spans 14 amino acids. Germline V gene sequence: CDR1 SQVTM, CDR2 ANQGSEA. With V trimmed by 7 bases and J by 8 bases, 5 bases remained unmatched. The CDR3 protein is CSAGTSGRADEQFF. In DNA, the CDR3 is TGCAGCGCCGGGACTAGCGGGAGGGCAGATGAGCAGTTCTTC.

The chain couples TRBV27 to TRBJ2-4; 7 bases line up with TRBD1. The CDR3 has 16 amino acids. Trimming at V came to 0 bases and at J to 1 base, leaving 3 bases not matched to a gene. Germline lookup yields CDR1 MNHEY and CDR2 SMNVEV (reference sequence). Written as DNA, the CDR3 is TGTGCCAGCAGTTTATCAGGGGGCCGTGCCAAAAACATTCAGTACTTC. Translated: CASSLSGGRAKNIQYF.

The rearrangement links TRBV25-1 to TRBJ1-5, with D unresolved. Trimming pared 7 bases from V and 2 bases from J, leaving 9 bases between. The germline CDR1 and CDR2 sequences are MGHDK and SYGVNS. The CDR3 extends over 13 amino acids. Written as DNA, the CDR3 is TGTGCCAGCACAGAGGCCGGCAATCAGCCCCAGCATTTT. Amino acid sequence: CASTEAGNQPQHF.

This clone appeared a few times. This CDR3 reads CSSRGGQSNNEQFF. Written as DNA, the CDR3 is TGCAGCTCCCGAGGTGGGCAGAGCAACAATGAGCAGTTCTTC. This chain links TRBV29-1 with TRBJ2-1, with unresolved D. Trimming cost V 8 bases and J 5 bases, with 19 bases left between them. CDR3 length: 14 residues. The germline V gene has CDR1 SQVTM and CDR2 ANQGSEA.

This chain links TRBV27 with TRBJ2-7; D unclear. This CDR3 has 14 amino acids. Germline V CDR1 and CDR2: MNHEY, SMNVEV (reference sequence). V lost 0 bases, J lost 5 bases, and 11 bases lay in between. This CDR3 is CASSLSGVRDEQYF. The CDR3 DNA sequence: TGTGCCAGCAGTTTATCTGGGGTTCGGGACGAGCAGTACTTC.

The CDR3 DNA reads TGTGCCAGCAGCCAAGATTCGAACACCGGGGAGCTGTTTTTT. It yields the protein CASSQDSNTGELFF. The V gene is TRBV4-2, the J gene TRBJ2-2, with no clear D. Trimming left V 0 bases short and J 0 bases short, with 2 bases between. The CDR3 has 14 amino acids. Per the germline V gene, CDR1 is LGHNA and CDR2 is YNFKEQ.

This clone has just a few counts. The rearrangement links TRBV25-1 to TRBJ2-7; D may be TRBD1 or TRBD2 (5 bases each). V was clipped by 2 bases and J by 1 base, with 15 bases between them. Germline CDR1 MGHDK, CDR2 SYGVNS. CDR3 size: 16 residues. CDR3 amino acids: CASSEGDGASSYEQYF. The CDR3 region has the DNA TGTGCCAGCAGTGAAGGGGACGGGGCCTCTTCCTACGAGCAGTACTTC.

This chain links TRBV9 with TRBJ2-5; TRBD2 matches at 15 bases. The CDR3 extends over 17 amino acids. Germline V CDR1 and CDR2: SGDLS, YYNGEE. Trimming removed 1 base from V and 4 bases from J; junction bases left unmatched: 5. CDR3 DNA: TGTGCCAGCAGCGTACCTCGGACTAGCGGGAGGGCAGAGACCCAGTACTTC. It translates to CASSVPRTSGRAETQYF.

The chain is built from TRBV27 and TRBJ1-2; D remains unclear. Germline CDR1 and CDR2: MNHEY and SMNVEV (reference sequence). The CDR3 runs to 14 residues. V was shortened by 8 bases and J by 8 bases, with 21 bases between the two germline ends. The CDR3 region has the DNA TGTGCCAGCGGCAAGTCCGACTCAACTCCGGGCTACACCTTC. Translated, it gives CASGKSDSTPGYTF.

The chain couples TRBV5-1 to TRBJ2-7; D is ambiguous. V was cut by 1 base and J by 3 bases, with 8 bases left in between. The CDR3 consists of 13 residues. Germline CDR1 reads SGHRS; CDR2 reads YFSETQ. Here the CDR3 DNA reads TGCGCCAGCAGCTTGAAGGGTCACTACGAGCAGTACTTC. Translating it yields CASSLKGHYEQYF.

The chain couples TRBV29-1 to TRBJ1-2, with D unclear. CDR3 length: 11 residues. V was shortened by 4 bases and J by 10 bases, with 13 bases between the two germline ends. The V gene's germline CDR1 is SQVTM and CDR2 ANQGSEA. As DNA, the CDR3 is TGCAGCGTTGGCGCCAGGAGTGACTACACCTTC. It encodes CSVGARSDYTF.

Ten or more counts support this clone. This sequence joins TRBV28 and TRBJ2-1, with TRBD2 matching 12 bases. Trimming cost V 5 bases and J 0 bases; bases outside gene matches: 5. The CDR3 length is 17 residues. Germline CDR1 and CDR2: MDHEN and SYDVKM. Written as DNA, the CDR3 is TGTGCCAGCAGTCAATGGACTAGCGGGGACTCCTACAATGAGCAGTTCTTC. Its protein is CASSQWTSGDSYNEQFF.

The chain carries TRBV2 and TRBJ2-3; TRBD2 is a possible D gene (6 bases). V gave up 2 bases and J gave up 2 bases, with 11 bases separating them. Germline assignment: CDR1 SNHLY and CDR2 FYNNEI. CDR3 size: 15 residues. CDR3 sequence (DNA): TGTGCCAGCAGTGAATATGGCGGGGCCACAGATACGCAGTATTTT. Encoded protein: CASSEYGGATDTQYF.

The rearrangement uses TRBV29-1 and TRBJ1-2, with TRBD1 as a possible D gene (6 bases). In germline, CDR1 is SQVTM, CDR2 ANQGSEA. CDR3 size: 15 residues. Trimming removed 5 bases at V and 2 bases at J, with 18 bases between. DNA for the CDR3: TGCAGCGTTATATCGGACAGAGTAATAAACTATGGCTACACCTTC. This gives the protein CSVISDRVINYGYTF.

This clone has just a few counts. The chain recombines TRBV25-1 with TRBJ2-7; TRBD2 aligns across 9 bases. Trimming took 8 bases from V and 3 from J; bases not matched to a gene: 11. The germline CDR1 and CDR2 sequences are MGHDK and SYGVNS. This CDR3 has 15 amino acids. CDR3 amino acids: CASSPGSGSGYEQYF. The CDR3 region has the DNA TGTGCCAGCTCCCCGGGTAGCGGGAGTGGCTACGAGCAGTACTTC.